Listed here are 17 T cell receptor beta chains from one sample, sequenced in a study of blood T cell repertoires in COVID-19. Repertoires were generated with immunoSEQ multiplex PCR, while TCRdb's copy carries only in-frame clones and drops some. The profile shows about 140,000 clones, approximately 80% of them singletons. Sequenced sample: peripheral blood. These receptors were taken from a woman in her sixties with acute or convalescent COVID-19.

J is TRBJ1-2 and V is TRBV28; D uncertain. From germline, CDR1 is MDHEN and CDR2 SYDVKM. CDR3 length: 12 residues. Trimming left V 2 bases short and J 4 bases short, with 5 bases between. CDR3: CASSLTAYGYTF. CDR3 bases: TGTGCCAGCAGTTTAACAGCCTATGGCTACACCTTC.

The V gene is TRBV11-3, the J gene TRBJ2-3; tentative D call: TRBD1 (6 bases). The V and J ends lost 2 bases and 2 bases respectively, with 26 bases between them. This CDR3 has 20 residues. CDR1 is SGHNT and CDR2 is YENEEA in the germline V gene. CDR3 in DNA: TGTGCCAGCAGCTTATCTGGCCGTTCTGGCCGGGACATTTCCACAGATACGCAGTATTTT. It yields the protein CASSLSGRSGRDISTDTQYF.

The rearrangement joins TRBV27 to TRBJ2-7; the match to TRBD2 covers 8 bases. The J segment lost 2 bases and the V segment lost 6 bases, leaving 12 bases of the junction unmatched. CDR1 is MNHEY and CDR2 is SMNVEV in the germline V gene (reference sequence). The CDR3 has 16 residues. This CDR3 is CASRYYGGEAPYEQYF. Here the CDR3 DNA reads TGTGCCAGCAGATATTACGGGGGGGAAGCCCCCTACGAGCAGTACTTC.

The chain carries TRBV25-1 and TRBJ1-1, with 7 bases that match TRBD1. V lost 6 bases, J lost 9 bases, and 4 bases stayed unmatched. Germline CDR1 is MGHDK and CDR2 is SYGVNS. This CDR3 spans 11 amino acids. The CDR3, as DNA: TGTGCCAGCAGAACGGACAGGAAAGCTTTCTTT. Amino acid sequence: CASRTDRKAFF.

The CDR3 DNA reads as TGCGCCAGCATTCCGACAGCTACGAACACCGGGGAGCTGTTTTTT. Protein sequence: CASIPTATNTGELFF. This rearrangement joins TRBV10-2 to TRBJ2-2; possible D gene TRBD1, 5 bases. The CDR3 has 15 residues. V shed 7 bases and J shed 0 bases, with 12 bases lying between them. Germline CDR1 reads WSHSY; CDR2 reads SAAADI.

This sequence joins TRBV11-2 and TRBJ2-7; 10 nucleotides match TRBD1. CDR1 and CDR2 (germline): SGHAT, FQNNGV. The junction had 8 bases not matched to a gene; V was cut back by 3 bases and J by 9 bases. The CDR3 contains 14 residues. CDR3 region: CASSFGTGVRVQYF. The CDR3 DNA sequence: TGTGCCAGCAGCTTTGGGACAGGGGTACGTGTGCAGTACTTC.

V and J are TRBV5-1 and TRBJ2-1; 8 bases are a match to TRBD1. The V segment lost 4 bases and the J segment 3 bases; nucleotides outside the gene matches: 6. CDR1 and CDR2 (germline): SGHRS, YFSETQ. The CDR3 covers 15 residues. This CDR3 reads CASSPTGVGYNEQFF. In DNA, the CDR3 is TGCGCCAGCAGCCCGACAGGGGTAGGCTACAATGAGCAGTTCTTC.

This clone was seen more than once but under ten times. The chain has TRBV7-9 and TRBJ2-2, with D uncertain. This CDR3 has 13 amino acids. Germline loops: CDR1 SEHNR, CDR2 FQNEAQ (reference sequence). V gave up 8 bases and J gave up 6 bases, with 13 bases separating them. The CDR3 DNA sequence: TGTGCCAGCTACCAGGTCCCCCCCGGGGAGCTGTTTTTT. Translated, it gives CASYQVPPGELFF.

The chain is built from TRBV15 and TRBJ2-1; 9 bases fit TRBD1. V lost 0 bases to trimming and J lost 5 bases; unmatched junction nucleotides: 20. In germline, CDR1 is LNHNV, CDR2 YYDKDF (reference sequence). The CDR3 loop spans 21 amino acids. The CDR3 sequence is CATSRDIETIRVGTGNNEQFF. CDR3 coding DNA: TGTGCCACCAGCAGAGATATCGAGACAATCCGAGTAGGGACAGGGAACAATGAGCAGTTCTTC.

This clone showed up just once. V is TRBV2 and J is TRBJ2-1; TRBD2 matches 12 bases. There are 14 residues in the CDR3. The J segment lost 9 bases and the V segment lost 6 bases, leaving 6 bases of the junction unmatched. Germline values: CDR1 SNHLY, CDR2 FYNNEI. The CDR3 coding sequence is TGTGCCAGCAGCTGGACTAGCGGGAAGGCTGAGCAGTTCTTC. It is translated as CASSWTSGKAEQFF.

This clone was recorded once. The rearrangement links TRBV13 to TRBJ1-2, with 8 bases aligning to TRBD1. V shed 4 bases, J shed 2 bases, and the junction held 18 bases outside the gene matches. The CDR3 extends over 19 amino acids. CDR1 and CDR2 from the germline V gene are PRHDT and FYEKMQ (reference sequence). CDR3: CASSSMDREEWYANYGYTF. CDR3 in DNA: TGTGCCAGCAGCTCCATGGACAGGGAGGAGTGGTATGCGAACTATGGCTACACCTTC.

The rearrangement links TRBV4-1 to TRBJ2-5; D is unresolved. Germline CDR1 MGHRA, CDR2 YSYEKL. The CDR3 covers 14 residues. The V end was cut by 4 bases, the J end by 3 bases, with 12 bases between. The CDR3 nucleotides are TGCGCCAGCAGCCCTAGGCAGTACGAAGAGACCCAGTACTTC. As protein: CASSPRQYEETQYF.

J is TRBJ1-2 and V is TRBV6-1, with 7 bases fitting TRBD1. Germline-derived CDR1 and CDR2 are MNHNS and SASEGT. The CDR3 is made up of 15 amino acids. After removal of 1 base from V and 4 bases from J, the junction contained 6 bases not matched to a gene. The CDR3 loop reads CASSEENRGLYGYTF. For the CDR3, the DNA is TGTGCCAGCAGTGAAGAGAACAGGGGACTCTATGGCTACACCTTC.

This clone was found a few times. The gene calls are TRBV15 and TRBJ1-1, with TRBD1 matching over 12 bases. Germline values: CDR1 LNHNV, CDR2 YYDKDF (reference sequence). The CDR3 covers 14 residues. V trimming: 11 bases; J trimming: 5 bases; junction bases outside the gene matches: 9. CDR3 nucleotide sequence: TGTGCCGTGTGGGACAGGGGGCGAGAGACTGAAGCTTTCTTT. It encodes CAVWDRGRETEAFF.

This chain connects TRBV5-1 to TRBJ2-1; 14 positions agree with TRBD2. Trimming took 4 bases from V and 9 from J; bases not matched to a gene: 6. The CDR3 has 15 amino acids. The germline CDR1 and CDR2 sequences are SGHRS and YFSETQ. The CDR3 reads CASSAGLAGVFEQFF. The CDR3 nucleotides read TGCGCCAGCAGCGCGGGACTAGCGGGAGTCTTTGAGCAGTTCTTC.

The chain links TRBV3-1 (or the pseudogene TRBV3-2) to TRBJ1-5; 7 bases align to TRBD1. Germline V CDR1 and CDR2: LGHDT, YNNKEL (reference sequence). This CDR3 contains 15 residues. V gave up 0 bases and J gave up 12 bases; unmatched junction bases: 11. The CDR3 DNA reads as TGTGCCAGCAGCCAAGATCCAGGGGGGATCTGGCTCCAGCATTTT. Protein product: CASSQDPGGIWLQHF.

This chain uses TRBV27 with TRBJ2-1; 12 bases line up with TRBD2. The CDR3 is 16 amino acids. Germline V gives CDR1 MNHEY, CDR2 SMNVEV (reference sequence). With 5 bases clipped from V and 6 bases from J, the junction kept 8 bases outside the gene matches. CDR3 sequence: CASSPILAGGFNEQFF. The CDR3 DNA reads TGTGCCAGCAGTCCCATACTAGCGGGAGGATTCAATGAGCAGTTCTTC.